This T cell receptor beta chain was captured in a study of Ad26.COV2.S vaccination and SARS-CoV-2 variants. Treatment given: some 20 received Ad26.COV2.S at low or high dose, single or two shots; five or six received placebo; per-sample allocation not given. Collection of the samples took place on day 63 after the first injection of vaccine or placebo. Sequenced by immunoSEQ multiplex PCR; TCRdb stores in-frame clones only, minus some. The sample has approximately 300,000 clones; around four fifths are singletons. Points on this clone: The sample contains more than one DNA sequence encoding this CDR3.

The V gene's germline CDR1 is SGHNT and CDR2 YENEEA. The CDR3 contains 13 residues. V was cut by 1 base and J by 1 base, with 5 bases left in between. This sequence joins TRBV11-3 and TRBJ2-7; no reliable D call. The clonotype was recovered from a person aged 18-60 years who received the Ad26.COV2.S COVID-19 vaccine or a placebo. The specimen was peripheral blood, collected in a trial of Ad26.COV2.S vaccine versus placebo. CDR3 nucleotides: TGTGCCAGCAGCTTAGGTGCGTCCTACGAGCAGTACTTC. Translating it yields CASSLGASYEQYF.